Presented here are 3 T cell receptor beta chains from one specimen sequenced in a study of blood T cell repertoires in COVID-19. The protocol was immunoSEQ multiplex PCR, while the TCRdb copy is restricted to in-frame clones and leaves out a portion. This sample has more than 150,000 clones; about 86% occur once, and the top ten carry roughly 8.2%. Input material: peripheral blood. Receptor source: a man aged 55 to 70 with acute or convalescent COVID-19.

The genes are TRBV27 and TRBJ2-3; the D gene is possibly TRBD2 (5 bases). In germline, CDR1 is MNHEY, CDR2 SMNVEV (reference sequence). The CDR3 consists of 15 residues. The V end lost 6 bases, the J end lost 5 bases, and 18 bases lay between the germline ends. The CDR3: CASSSLGASEDTQYF. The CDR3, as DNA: TGTGCCAGCAGCTCTCTGGGAGCATCGGAAGATACGCAGTATTTT.

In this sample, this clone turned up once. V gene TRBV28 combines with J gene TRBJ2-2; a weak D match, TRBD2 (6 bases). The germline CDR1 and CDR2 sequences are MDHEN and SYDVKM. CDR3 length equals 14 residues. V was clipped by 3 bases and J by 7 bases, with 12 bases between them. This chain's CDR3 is CASSLAGKDGELFF. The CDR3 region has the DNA TGTGCCAGCAGTTTGGCGGGGAAGGACGGGGAGCTGTTTTTT.

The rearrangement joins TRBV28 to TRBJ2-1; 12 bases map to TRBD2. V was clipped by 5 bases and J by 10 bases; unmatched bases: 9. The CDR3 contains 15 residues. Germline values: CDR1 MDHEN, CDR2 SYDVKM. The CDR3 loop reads CASSPSGRAGLEQFF. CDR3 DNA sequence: TGTGCCAGCAGTCCTAGCGGGAGGGCGGGTTTGGAGCAGTTCTTC.